The 19 T cell receptor beta chains below come from one sample, sequenced in a study of CXCR3-negative and CXCR3-positive naive CD8 T cells (dated by TCRdb to the late 2010s). The sample was run on a NextSeq 550. The Human TCR Profiling Kit (MiLaboratory) was used to prepare UMI-labeled 5' RACE TRB cDNA libraries. Each entry corresponds to one CDR3 protein sequence from reads that TCRdb reprocessed, and DNA is not given. The sample has around 47,000 distinct CDR3 sequences on record. The biggest ten clones account for under 15% of the sample. The specimen was memory CD8+ T cells from blood. Explained via the paper, the cell subset or site label denotes: conventional CD8+ memory T cells (TMEM), sorted as controls. The receptor source for this set is a human donor in good health. Some clones in this sample may be carry-over from other donors' samples.

This chain links TRBV7-9 with TRBJ2-5. The CDR3 loop spans 13 amino acids. CDR1 is SEHNR, CDR2 FQNEAQ, per germline (reference sequence). This chain's CDR3 is CASSLIEEETQYF. The full variable domain, its missing parts supplied by reference TRBV7-9 and TRBJ2-5, is DTGVSQNPRHKITKRGQNVTFRCDPISEHNRLYWYRQTLGQGPEFLTYFQNEAQLEKSRLLSDRFSAERPKGSFSTLEIQRTEQGDSAMYLCASSLIEEETQYFGPGTRLLVL.

The chain links TRBV29-1 to TRBJ2-1; checking the TCRdb D call of TRBD1 is not possible without DNA. The CDR3 covers 15 residues. CDR1 is SQVTM, CDR2 ANQGSEA, per germline. CDR3 loop: CSVEDDQVQAYEQFF.

The chain recombines TRBV14 with TRBJ2-3. This CDR3 is built from 13 residues. Germline assignment: CDR1 SGHDN and CDR2 FVKESK. CDR3 sequence reads: CASSLTAPDTQYF.

This sequence joins TRBV7-9 and TRBJ2-7; TCRdb's D gene call, TRBD1, goes unchecked for lack of DNA. Per the germline V gene, CDR1 is SEHNR and CDR2 is FQNEAQ (reference sequence). The length of the CDR3 is 14 residues. The CDR3 spells CASSGTGGTYEQYF.

The chain carries TRBV15 and TRBJ2-7; TCRdb's D call, TRBD1, is unchecked because there is no DNA. This CDR3 comprises 14 residues. From germline, CDR1 is LNHNV and CDR2 YYDKDF (reference sequence). This CDR3 is CATSRTGLTYEQYF.

The V gene is TRBV5-1, the J gene TRBJ1-5; as DNA is missing, the TRBD1 call by TCRdb cannot be tested. There are 15 residues in the CDR3. Germline V CDR1 and CDR2: SGHRS, YFSETQ. This chain's CDR3 is CASSLGWGYDQPQHF.

This chain uses TRBV29-1 with TRBJ1-2. CDR3 size: 14 residues. CDR1 and CDR2 (germline): SQVTM, ANQGSEA. CDR3 loop: CSVEIPAGNYGYTF.

The chain combines TRBV28 with TRBJ1-4. Germline CDR1 MDHEN, CDR2 SYDVKM. The CDR3 sequence is 13 residues long. CDR3 region: CASSRATNEKLFF.

The chain recombines TRBV20-1 with TRBJ2-7; TCRdb selects TRBD2, and the lack of DNA leaves this call unchecked. This CDR3 is built from 15 residues. From germline, CDR1 is DFQATT and CDR2 SNEGSKA (reference sequence). CDR3 amino acids: CSARTVLGGAYEQYF.

The V call is TRBV12-3 or TRBV12-4, the J call TRBJ1-2; TCRdb's D gene call, TRBD1, goes unchecked for lack of DNA. This CDR3 spans 14 amino acids. This CDR3 reads CASSPPGPYYGYTF.

V is TRBV4-1 and J is TRBJ1-2; the TCRdb D gene call, TRBD1, has no DNA to confirm it. The germline V gene has CDR1 MGHRA and CDR2 YSYEKL. The CDR3 consists of 15 residues. CDR3: CASSQDMGTGYGYTF.

This chain joins TRBV7-8 and TRBJ2-3; the D gene TCRdb calls, TRBD2, cannot be checked with no DNA. Germline lookup yields CDR1 SGHVS and CDR2 FQNEAQ. This CDR3 has 20 residues. CDR3 region: CASSLVIWASGTGQPDTQYF.

The V gene is TRBV6-4, the J gene TRBJ2-1; without DNA, the TCRdb call of TRBD2 cannot be checked. The CDR3 length is 16 residues. CDR1 and CDR2 from the germline V gene are MRHNA and SNTAGT. CDR3 in amino acids: CASSTGTQGTYNEQFF.

By frequency, this clonotype registers medium-sized. The chain is built from TRBV4-2 and TRBJ1-6; TCRdb gives TRBD1 as the D gene, but with no DNA this cannot be confirmed. CDR1 and CDR2 from the germline V gene are LGHNA and YNFKEQ. The CDR3 consists of 14 residues. The CDR3 sequence is CASSPGTENSPLHF.

The genes are TRBV3-1 and TRBJ2-1; as DNA is missing, the TRBD2 call by TCRdb cannot be tested. Germline V lookup: CDR1 LGHDT, CDR2 YNNKEL (reference sequence). The CDR3 has 15 amino acids. CDR3 residues: CASSPTSGGLNEQFF.

The J gene is TRBJ2-3, the V gene TRBV15; the D call from TCRdb, TRBD1, cannot be confirmed without DNA. The CDR3 is 14 amino acids. The germline CDR1 and CDR2 sequences are LNHNV and YYDKDF (reference sequence). The CDR3: CATSGTGATDTQYF.

V and J are TRBV7-6 and TRBJ2-7. The CDR3 extends over 13 amino acids. CDR1 is SGHVS and CDR2 is FNYEAQ in the germline V gene. The CDR3 reads CASSDSNSYEQYF.

CDR3 amino acids: CASSYRRGAGDTQYF. V is TRBV6-5 and J is TRBJ2-3; TCRdb returns TRBD1, unconfirmable since there is no DNA. The CDR3 consists of 15 residues. Germline V gives CDR1 MNHEY, CDR2 SVGAGI.

The V and J genes are TRBV3-1 and TRBJ1-1. Germline CDR1 LGHDT, CDR2 YNNKEL (reference sequence). This CDR3 region has 15 residues. Here the CDR3 reads CASSQVSTPFTEAFF.